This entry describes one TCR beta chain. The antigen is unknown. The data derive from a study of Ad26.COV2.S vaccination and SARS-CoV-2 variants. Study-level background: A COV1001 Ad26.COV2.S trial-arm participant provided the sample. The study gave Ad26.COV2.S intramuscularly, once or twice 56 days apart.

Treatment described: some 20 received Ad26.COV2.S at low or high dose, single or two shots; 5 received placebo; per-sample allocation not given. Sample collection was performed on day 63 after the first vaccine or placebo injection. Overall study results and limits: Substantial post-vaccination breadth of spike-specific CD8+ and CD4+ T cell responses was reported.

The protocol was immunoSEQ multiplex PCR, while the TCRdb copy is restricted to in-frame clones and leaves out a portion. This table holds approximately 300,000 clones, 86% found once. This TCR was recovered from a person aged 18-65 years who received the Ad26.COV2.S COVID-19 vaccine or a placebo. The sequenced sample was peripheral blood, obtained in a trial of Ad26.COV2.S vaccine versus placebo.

CDR3: CASSLGGGGATNEQFF. The CDR3 DNA follows: TGCGCCAGCAGCTTGGGAGGCGGGGGCGCAACTAATGAGCAGTTCTTC. The J gene is TRBJ2-1, the V gene TRBV5-1; tentatively, D is TRBD2 (7 bases). CDR1 and CDR2 (germline): SGHRS, YFSETQ. V was shortened by 0 bases and J by 7 bases, with 17 bases between the two germline ends. The CDR3 length is 16 residues.